This T cell receptor beta chain was documented in a study of blood T cell repertoires in COVID-19. Study background: Specimens from acute and convalescent COVID-19 originated in the United States, Italy and Spain.

The germline V and J ends were trimmed by 4 bases and 8 bases, with 9 bases remaining between them. This CDR3 has 12 amino acids. Germline CDR1 is MDHEN and CDR2 is SYDVKM. Original analysis: Nucleated cell counts were estimated from reference gene primer amplification. Generated by immunoSEQ multiplex PCR, the TCRdb table keeps only in-frame clones and is missing some. The V and J calls and the clone size are those of that table, but D and trimming were determined from the DNA. This table holds around 50,000 clones, around 90% found once. Sequenced: peripheral blood. The receptor's source is a man between 65 and 80 years old with active COVID-19. V gene TRBV28 combines with J gene TRBJ2-1; the D gene is possibly TRBD2 (6 bases). The CDR3 nucleotides are TGTGCCAGCAGTTCGGGACTCTATGAGCAGTTCTTC. It translates to CASSSGLYEQFF.